The 5 T cell receptor beta chains listed next were all sequenced from one sample in a study of monozygotic twins with inflammatory bowel disease. Reprocessing the 5' RACE reads, TCRdb reports a single entry for every CDR3 protein and omits DNA. This sample's clone table lists some 450,000 distinct CDR3 sequences. Sequencing was performed on blood. The source of these receptors is a human donor with ulcerative colitis or Crohn's disease, or a healthy co-twin of an affected twin (not recorded which).

This chain uses TRBV5-5 with TRBJ2-7; the D call from TCRdb, TRBD2, cannot be confirmed without DNA. The germline CDR1 and CDR2 sequences are SGHKS and YYEKEE (reference sequence). The CDR3 has 14 residues. CDR3 region: CASSLAGRMDEQYF.

This sequence joins TRBV6-1 and TRBJ2-2; there is no DNA to check the TCRdb D call of TRBD1. Germline assignment: CDR1 MNHNS and CDR2 SASEGT. The CDR3 loop spans 16 amino acids. This CDR3 is CASKHQGTGNTGELFF.

The chain is built from TRBV7-3 and TRBJ1-3. This CDR3 has 15 residues. Germline V gene sequence: CDR1 SGHTA, CDR2 FQGTGA. The CDR3 sequence: CASSSDGRSGNTIYF.

The chain couples TRBV12-3 or TRBV12-4 to TRBJ1-2; TCRdb's assignment of TRBD1 cannot be checked, as there is no DNA. This CDR3 has 15 amino acids. CDR3 amino acids: CASSRLGQGGPGYTF.

The J gene is TRBJ2-1, the V gene TRBV3-1; TCRdb calls TRBD2, which cannot be checked without DNA. Germline CDR1 LGHDT, CDR2 YNNKEL (reference sequence). This CDR3 is 18 amino acids long. The CDR3 spells CASSQRVLAGGGYNEQFF.